Listed below are T cell receptor beta chains from one sample, sequenced in a study of cytomegalovirus exposure and HLA in healthy donors. Method: immunoSEQ multiplex PCR; TCRdb's copy keeps in-frame clones and lacks some. The sample comprises roughly 120,000 clones, approximately 76% of which are singletons, and about 8% rests with the top ten. The sample comprised PBMCs. These receptors were taken from a woman aged 45-65 years in good health and CMV-seropositive. Each CDR3 is given with its conserved first and last residue. A D gene is named only where the DNA matches it firmly. Size is omitted from some rows. Given values are once, few, many or a class for expanded clones.

clone_size,v_call,j_call,d_call,cdr3_aa,cdr3_nt
once,TRBV6-6,TRBJ2-3,NA,CASSPASSADTQYF,TGTGCCAGCAGCCCTGCTTCTAGTGCAGATACGCAGTATTTT
NA,TRBV6-5,TRBJ2-1,TRBD1,CASSLTGTAYNEQFF,TGTGCCAGCAGTTTGACCGGGACAGCATACAATGAGCAGTTCTTC
NA,TRBV27,TRBJ2-1,NA,CTSSLPPWGEQFF,TGTACCAGCAGTTTACCCCCCTGGGGCGAGCAGTTCTTC
NA,TRBV7-2,TRBJ2-5,NA,CASSLGRVRETQYF,TGTGCCAGCAGCTTAGGCAGGGTTAGGGAGACCCAGTACTTC
NA,TRBV5-4,TRBJ1-2,NA,CASSPPQKRNGYTF,TGTGCCAGCAGCCCCCCCCAGAAGCGAAATGGCTACACCTTC
NA,TRBV6-5,TRBJ2-7,TRBD2,CASSPSGPRGEQYF,TGTGCCAGCAGCCCTAGCGGGCCCCGGGGCGAGCAGTACTTC
NA,TRBV5-8,TRBJ2-2,TRBD2,CASSLYAGGPGELFF,TGTGCCAGCAGCTTGTATGCGGGGGGCCCCGGGGAGCTGTTTTTT
once,TRBV27,TRBJ2-7,NA,CASQSTGSSYEQYF,TGTGCCAGCCAATCGACAGGAAGCTCCTACGAGCAGTACTTC
NA,TRBV19,TRBJ1-2,TRBD1,CASSSRDRGRINYGYTF,TGTGCCAGTAGTTCGCGGGACAGGGGGAGGATCAACTATGGCTACACCTTC
few,TRBV7-2,TRBJ2-7,NA,CASSFRTASYEQYF,TGTGCCAGCAGCTTTCGGACAGCGTCCTACGAGCAGTACTTC
few,TRBV6-6,TRBJ1-4,NA,CASSYVSGDENEKLFF,TGTGCCAGCAGTTACGTTTCGGGGGATGAGAATGAAAAACTGTTTTTT
NA,TRBV20-1,TRBJ2-7,NA,CSASGTYEQYF,TGCAGTGCTTCCGGGACCTACGAGCAGTACTTC
NA,TRBV21-1,TRBJ2-2,NA,CASSKGRGPGELFF,TGTGCCAGCAGCAAAGGGAGGGGACCCGGGGAGCTGTTTTTT
once,TRBV19,TRBJ1-1,TRBD1,CASSRAGRGYTEAFF,TGTGCCAGTAGTCGAGCGGGCAGGGGGTACACTGAAGCTTTCTTT
once,TRBV7-2,TRBJ2-7,NA,CASSFDYPYEQYF,TGTGCCAGCAGCTTCGACTATCCCTACGAGCAGTACTTC
NA,TRBV7-3,TRBJ2-1,NA,CASSDYPTYNEQFF,TGTGCCAGCAGCGACTACCCGACGTACAATGAGCAGTTCTTC